The 32 T cell receptor beta chains below come from one sample, sequenced in a study of CD8 T cells in Susac syndrome. When the RNA was reverse transcribed, random hexamers were used with an input of roughly 0.5 to 1 ug. MiXCR, applied by TCRdb to the immunoSEQ multiplex PCR reads, yields one record per CDR3 protein. The table lists roughly 200,000 distinct CDR3 sequences, about 95% of them singletons, with about 0.1% in the top ten. The sample was CD4+ T cells from PBMCs. The receptors were sampled from a human donor in good health.

This chain uses TRBV28 with TRBJ2-3; 9 bases agree with TRBD2. The CDR3 runs 18 residues. Germline CDR1 is MDHEN and CDR2 is SYDVKM. V trimming: 4 bases; J trimming: 3 bases; junction bases outside the gene matches: 14. CDR3 nucleotides: TGTGCCAGCAGTTCCCCGTGGTCGGAGCGGGGGGATACAGATACGCAGTATTTT. Translation gives CASSSPWSERGDTDTQYF.

This chain joins TRBV7-3 and TRBJ2-3; a possible D gene is TRBD2 (6 bases). There are 14 residues in the CDR3. With 5 bases removed from V and 3 bases from J, the gap between germline ends came to 12 bases. Germline V gene sequence: CDR1 SGHTA, CDR2 FQGTGA. The CDR3 region has the DNA TGTGCCAGCAGCCCCAGACTAGAAACAGATACGCAGTATTTT. This sequence encodes CASSPRLETDTQYF.

V usage is TRBV28 and J usage is TRBJ2-7; no clear D. The CDR3 is made up of 12 amino acids. The ends were cut back, 6 bases at V and 5 bases at J, with 11 bases in the middle. Germline assignment: CDR1 MDHEN and CDR2 SYDVKM. CDR3 sequence reads: CASSWGRNEQYV. The CDR3 bases are TGTGCCAGCAGCTGGGGAAGAAACGAGCAGTACGTC.

V is TRBV20-1 and J is TRBJ2-5; 7 nucleotides align to TRBD2. The CDR3 length is 13 residues. CDR1 is DFQATT and CDR2 is SNEGSKA in the germline V gene (reference sequence). V shed 7 bases and J 4 bases; nucleotides not matched to a gene: 9. In nucleotides, the CDR3 is TGCAGTGGGGACGGGGGGATAGGAGAGACCCAGTACTTC. This sequence encodes CSGDGGIGETQYF.

V gene TRBV5-1 combines with J gene TRBJ2-3, with D possibly being TRBD2 (6 bases). CDR1 and CDR2 (germline): SGHRS, YFSETQ. The CDR3 has 17 amino acids. Trimming pared 2 bases from V and 0 bases from J, leaving 16 bases between. The CDR3 sequence is CASSFGTDTLSTDTQYF. The CDR3 DNA reads as TGCGCCAGCAGCTTTGGGACTGACACTCTGAGCACAGATACGCAGTATTTT. The full variable domain, its missing parts supplied by reference TRBV5-1 and TRBJ2-3, is KAGVTQTPRYLIKTRGQQVTLSCSPISGHRSVSWYQQTPGQGLQFLFEYFSETQRNKGNFPGRFSGRQFSNSRSEMNVSTLELGDSALYLCASSFGTDTLSTDTQYFGPGTRLTVL.

This clonotype showed up just once. The rearrangement joins TRBV20-1 to TRBJ1-2; tentatively, D is TRBD1 (5 bases). The CDR3 covers 15 residues. The germline V gene has CDR1 DFQATT and CDR2 SNEGSKA (reference sequence). The ends were cut back, 3 bases at V and 3 bases at J, with 17 bases in the middle. The CDR3 DNA follows: TGCAGTGCTAGCCTAAGCGCGGGGGTTGACTATGGCTACACCTTC. Translation gives CSASLSAGVDYGYTF.

The rearrangement joins TRBV24-1 to TRBJ2-2; unclear D gene. With 5 bases removed from V and 7 bases from J, the gap between germline ends came to 4 bases. Germline values: CDR1 KGHDR, CDR2 SFDVKD. This CDR3 region has 11 residues. The DNA of the CDR3 is TGTGCCACCAGTGTACTCGGGGAGCTGTTTTTT. Translation: CATSVLGELFF.

The CDR3 loop reads CASSHRQGWNTEAFF. The CDR3 bases are TGTGCCAGCAGCCACAGACAGGGTTGGAACACTGAAGCTTTCTTT. The chain joins TRBV14 to TRBJ1-1, with 7 bases that match TRBD1. This CDR3 is built from 15 residues. The V gene end was trimmed by 3 bases and the J gene end by 1 base; junction bases not matched to a gene: 5. CDR1 and CDR2 (germline): SGHDN, FVKESK.

The V and J genes are TRBV3-1 and TRBJ2-1; D is undetermined. The CDR3 has 12 residues. The germline V and J ends were trimmed by 2 bases and 8 bases, with 7 bases remaining between them. The V gene's germline CDR1 is LGHDT and CDR2 YNNKEL (reference sequence). The chain's CDR3 is CASSQLDDEQFF. DNA of the CDR3: TGTGCCAGCAGCCAACTTGATGATGAGCAGTTCTTC.

The J gene is TRBJ1-5, the V gene TRBV20-1; the match to TRBD1 covers 7 bases. The CDR3 sequence is 14 residues long. The trim removed 6 bases at V and 1 base at J, leaving 6 bases unmatched. The germline V gene encodes CDR1 DFQATT and CDR2 SNEGSKA (reference sequence). The CDR3 loop is CSANRGGSNQPQHF. The CDR3 nucleotides read TGCAGTGCCAACAGGGGTGGAAGCAATCAGCCCCAGCATTTT.

The rearrangement uses TRBV6-1 and TRBJ2-1; 16 nucleotides match TRBD2. The CDR3 covers 16 residues. The V and J ends lost 6 bases and 10 bases, in that order; junction bases with no gene match: 9. The germline V gene encodes CDR1 MNHNS and CDR2 SASEGT. The CDR3 DNA reads as TGTGCCAGCAGGCCTCCGGGACTAGCGGGAGGGGAGGAGCAGTTCTTC. Protein: CASRPPGLAGGEEQFF.

The chain uses TRBV20-1 and TRBJ2-1, with 9 positions matching TRBD2. The V gene end was trimmed by 5 bases and the J gene end by 8 bases; junction bases not matched to a gene: 16. Looked up from germline, CDR1 is DFQATT and CDR2 is SNEGSKA (reference sequence). The CDR3 has 16 residues. CDR3 amino acids: CSAPPSPARGGDEQFF. The CDR3 DNA sequence: TGCAGTGCTCCACCAAGCCCCGCGCGGGGGGGAGATGAGCAGTTCTTC.

This chain links TRBV15 with TRBJ1-5; D ambiguous. The CDR3 loop spans 16 amino acids. Germline-derived CDR1 and CDR2 are LNHNV and YYDKDF (reference sequence). With 1 base removed from V and 0 bases from J, the gap between germline ends came to 10 bases. The CDR3 bases are TGTGCCACCAGCAGAGGGGGAGGTTATAGCAATCAGCCCCAGCATTTT. This gives the protein CATSRGGGYSNQPQHF. Together with reference TRBV15 and TRBJ1-5, the CDR3 gives the full variable domain: DAMVIQNPRYQVTQFGKPVTLSCSQTLNHNVMYWYQQKSSQAPKLLFHYYDKDFNNEADTPDNFQSRRPNTSFCFLDIRSPGLGDTAMYLCATSRGGGYSNQPQHFGDGTRLSIL.

The chain has TRBV7-2 and TRBJ2-7; a weak D match, TRBD1 (6 bases). Trimming left V 5 bases short and J 1 base short, with 15 bases between. Germline CDR1 is SGHTA and CDR2 is FQGNSA. CDR3 length equals 15 residues. The CDR3 loop is CASSPDGTSSYEQYV. For the CDR3, the DNA is TGTGCCAGCAGCCCCGATGGGACATCTTCCTACGAGCAGTACGTC.

This chain joins TRBV28 and TRBJ2-1; TRBD2 aligns across 13 bases. V shed 3 bases, J shed 4 bases, and the junction held 0 bases outside the gene matches. This CDR3 has 15 residues. The germline V gene has CDR1 MDHEN and CDR2 SYDVKM. CDR3 residues: CASSLTSGRYNEQFF. In DNA, the CDR3 is TGTGCCAGCAGTTTGACTAGCGGGAGGTACAATGAGCAGTTCTTC.

The chain has TRBV18 and TRBJ1-1; perhaps TRBD1 as D (6 bases). The V and J ends lost 0 bases and 7 bases respectively, with 15 bases between them. There are 15 residues in the CDR3. Germline V gives CDR1 KGHSH, CDR2 LQKENI. CDR3 sequence: CASSPPSGDRSEAFF. The CDR3 nucleotides are TGTGCCAGCTCACCACCGTCAGGGGATAGGAGTGAAGCTTTCTTT. The full variable domain, completed using reference TRBV18 and TRBJ1-1, is NAGVMQNPRHLVRRRGQEARLRCSPMKGHSHVYWYRQLPEEGLKFMVYLQKENIIDESGMPKERFSAEFPKEGPSILRIQQVVRGDSAAYFCASSPPSGDRSEAFFGQGTRLTVV.

The V call is TRBV29-1, the J call TRBJ2-2, with TRBD2 as a possible D gene (5 bases). Trimming cost V 7 bases and J 2 bases, with 11 bases left between them. The germline CDR1 and CDR2 sequences are SQVTM and ANQGSEA. This CDR3 spans 13 amino acids. CDR3 sequence reads: CSGRRPNTGELFF. As DNA, the CDR3 is TGCAGCGGGAGGAGGCCCAACACCGGGGAGCTGTTTTTT.

V gene TRBV20-1 combines with J gene TRBJ2-3, with a tentative D call TRBD2 (5 bases). V was trimmed by 5 bases and J by 0 bases, leaving 12 bases between them. The CDR3 spans 14 residues. The germline gives CDR1 DFQATT, CDR2 SNEGSKA (reference sequence). The CDR3, as DNA: TGCAGTGCTTTTCTTAGCGTCAGCACAGATACGCAGTATTTT. Protein product: CSAFLSVSTDTQYF.

This clonotype was seen once. The CDR3 sequence is CAWRKASATGELFF. In DNA, the CDR3 is TGTGCCTGGAGAAAGGCCAGTGCTACCGGGGAGCTGTTTTTT. The V call is TRBV30, the J call TRBJ2-2; D is undetermined. CDR1 GTSNPN and CDR2 SVGIG come from the germline V gene (reference sequence). The V end lost 3 bases, the J end lost 5 bases, and 13 bases lay between the germline ends. The CDR3 contains 14 residues.

This chain links TRBV5-4 with TRBJ2-3; no definite D call. The CDR3 contains 12 residues. Germline values: CDR1 SGHNT, CDR2 YYREEE (reference sequence). Trimming cost V 4 bases and J 11 bases, with 14 bases left between them. The CDR3 bases are TGTGCCAGCAGCCTTAACACCATAAAGCAGTATTTT. Translated, it gives CASSLNTIKQYF.

This clonotype was recorded once. J is TRBJ1-1 and V is TRBV28, with a tentative D call TRBD1 (6 bases). Germline V gives CDR1 MDHEN, CDR2 SYDVKM. V lost 7 bases to trimming and J lost 7 bases, with 22 bases between them. The CDR3 loop spans 15 amino acids. The CDR3 here is CASKISDRTKIEAFF. The CDR3 bases are TGTGCCAGCAAAATCTCCGACAGGACCAAGATTGAAGCTTTCTTT.

The genes are TRBV6-5 and TRBJ1-2; 9 bases agree with TRBD1. The junction had 3 bases not matched to a gene; V was cut back by 6 bases and J by 4 bases. The CDR3 length is 13 residues. Germline CDR1 MNHEY, CDR2 SVGAGI. Written as DNA, the CDR3 is TGTGCCAGCAGGCCGACAGGGGGCTATGGCTACACCTTC. It is translated as CASRPTGGYGYTF.

CDR3 sequence: CASSQDRTVNEQYV. Here the CDR3 DNA reads TGTGCCAGCAGCCAAGATAGGACTGTCAACGAGCAGTACGTC. The chain has TRBV3-1 and TRBJ2-7; tentative D call: TRBD2 (5 bases). Germline V gene lookup returns CDR1 LGHDT and CDR2 YNNKEL (reference sequence). CDR3 size: 14 residues. Deletions cut 0 bases from V and 5 bases from J, with 11 bases between.

V usage is TRBV20-1 and J usage is TRBJ2-5, with a possible D match to TRBD2 (6 bases). Between the trimmed V and J ends, which lost 2 bases and 5 bases, there was a span of 18 bases. The CDR3 has 15 amino acids. The V gene's germline CDR1 is DFQATT and CDR2 SNEGSKA (reference sequence). The CDR3 DNA reads TGCAGTGCTAGACCCCCTGGGGGGAGCGGGGAGACCCAGTACTTC. Residues: CSARPPGGSGETQYF.

The gene calls are TRBV7-2 and TRBJ2-5, with D uncertain. Germline CDR1 and CDR2: SGHTA and FQGNSA. The V and J ends lost 5 bases and 4 bases respectively, with 14 bases between them. The CDR3 consists of 14 residues. The CDR3 loop reads CASSPGSLRETQYF. The CDR3 DNA reads as TGTGCCAGCAGCCCCGGTTCCCTGCGAGAGACCCAGTACTTC.

V gene TRBV12-3 or TRBV12-4 combines with J gene TRBJ1-5; D not resolved. Between the trimmed V and J ends, which lost 6 bases and 3 bases, there was a span of 6 bases. The CDR3 spans 12 residues. CDR3 amino acids: CASSRLNQPQHF. The CDR3 nucleotides are TGTGCCAGCAGCCGTCTCAATCAGCCCCAGCATTTT.

The chain is built from TRBV27 and TRBJ2-1; TRBD1 agrees at 8 bases. Germline values: CDR1 MNHEY, CDR2 SMNVEV (reference sequence). The CDR3 is 14 amino acids. The ends lost 8 bases at V and 6 bases at J; junction bases unmatched: 9. This chain's CDR3 is CASRTGNTINEQFF. Here the CDR3 DNA reads TGTGCCAGCCGGACAGGGAATACAATCAATGAGCAGTTCTTC.

The V and J genes are TRBV29-1 and TRBJ1-3; D gene uncertain. There are 13 residues in the CDR3. Germline V gives CDR1 SQVTM, CDR2 ANQGSEA. Trimming left V 3 bases short and J 0 bases short, with 6 bases between. The CDR3 loop is CSVEGSSGNTIYF. In DNA, the CDR3 is TGCAGCGTTGAGGGGAGCTCTGGAAACACCATATATTTT.

V gene TRBV20-1 combines with J gene TRBJ2-3; tentative D call: TRBD1 (5 bases). The CDR3 loop spans 15 amino acids. V was pared by 1 base and J by 0 bases, with 11 bases between. Germline V gene data show CDR1 as DFQATT and CDR2 as SNEGSKA (reference sequence). CDR3 nucleotides: TGCAGTGCTAGAGGTCGACAGTTGAGCACAGATACGCAGTATTTT. It translates to CSARGRQLSTDTQYF.

This clonotype was seen only once. This chain connects TRBV25-1 to TRBJ2-7, with unresolved D. The CDR3 loop spans 10 amino acids. Germline V gives CDR1 MGHDK, CDR2 SYGVNS. With 8 bases removed from V and 5 bases from J, the gap between germline ends came to 7 bases. This CDR3 reads CASETDEQYF. The CDR3 nucleotides read TGTGCCAGCGAGACTGACGAGCAGTACTTC.

The rearrangement links TRBV7-2 to TRBJ2-1; 10 bases fit TRBD2. The CDR3 runs to 19 residues. Germline V gene sequence: CDR1 SGHTA, CDR2 FQGNSA. Trimming at V came to 2 bases and at J to 0 bases, leaving 10 bases not matched to a gene. The CDR3 region is CASSLSPGASGSSYNEQFF. As DNA, the CDR3 is TGTGCCAGCAGCTTATCGCCTGGGGCTAGCGGGAGCTCCTACAATGAGCAGTTCTTC. The whole variable domain, filled in from reference TRBV7-2 and TRBJ2-1, reads GAGVSQSPSNKVTEKGKDVELRCDPISGHTALYWYRQSLGQGLEFLIYFQGNSAPDKSGLPSDRFSAERTGGSVSTLTIQRTQQEDSAVYLCASSLSPGASGSSYNEQFFGPGTRLTVL.

This clonotype appeared once. The chain is built from TRBV20-1 and TRBJ1-2; TRBD1 agrees at 7 bases. J was trimmed by 7 bases and V by 2 bases; bases with no gene match: 7. The CDR3 sequence is 13 residues long. CDR1 is DFQATT and CDR2 is SNEGSKA in the germline V gene (reference sequence). The CDR3 region is CSARLGGLSGYTF. The DNA of the CDR3 is TGCAGTGCTAGATTAGGGGGCTTGAGTGGCTACACCTTC.